This TCR beta chain was captured by sequencing in a study of T cell changes during pregnancy in multiple sclerosis. Only in-frame clones appear in the TCRdb table, and some are missing; sequencing was by immunoSEQ multiplex PCR. Among 45,000 to 55,000 clones listed, more than 85% were seen once. Germline CDR1 SEHNR, CDR2 FQNEAQ (reference sequence). V shed 7 bases and J shed 5 bases, with 15 bases lying between them. The CDR3 length is 14 residues. The rearrangement uses TRBV7-9 and TRBJ2-1; D is perhaps TRBD2 (5 bases). This TCR derives from a female donor with multiple sclerosis, enrolled in a pregnancy study. Sample: peripheral blood, taken in the third trimester of pregnancy. The CDR3 DNA is TGTGCCAGCATATCGGCTAGCCCCCACAATGAGCAGTTCTTC. Translated, it gives CASISASPHNEQFF.